This T cell receptor beta chain was identified in a study of blood T cells in healthy people across ages. Notes on this clonotype: The antigen remains undetermined.

Using a J-beta primer mix together with a sample-barcoded 5' primer, a second PCR was run for roughly 7 to 12 cycles. TCRdb recomputed calls from the 5' RACE reads with MiXCR, one row per CDR3 protein. Altogether hundreds of thousands of distinct CDR3 sequences are present, more than 45% being singletons, with the ten largest covering approximately 13%. Germline values: CDR1 SGHVS, CDR2 FQNEAQ. The CDR3 sequence is 17 residues long. Trimming shortened V by 5 bases and J by 0 bases, and 17 bases separated the two germline ends. Each donor was a healthy Caucasian individual from Russia, aged roughly 6 to 90. Study-wide results and limits: Researchers said unsorted PBMCs prevented a conclusive naive versus antigen-experienced comparison. More naive CD4+ cells and higher diversity marked long-lived donors relative to aged donors. Age advanced and TCR beta diversity per million T cells fell, roughly linearly.

The source material was blood. The rearrangement uses TRBV7-8 and TRBJ2-1, with D perhaps TRBD1 (7 bases). The sequence came from an elderly woman in good health. For the CDR3, the DNA is TGTGCCAGCAGCGCGGGGACAGTTCGAAGCTCCTACAATGAGCAGTTCTTC. Its protein product is CASSAGTVRSSYNEQFF.